Below, 17 T cell receptor beta chains from the same sample are listed, as sequenced in a study of T cell clones after liver transplantation. Generated by immunoSEQ multiplex PCR, the TCRdb table keeps only in-frame clones and is missing some. The sample lists more than 100,000 clones, around 84% occurring once. The sample here was CD4+ T cells from blood, taken around 4 years after liver transplant. All receptors derive from a human patient who received a liver transplant. These T cells may partly come from the graft donor.

The chain recombines TRBV29-1 with TRBJ2-5, with D possibly called TRBD1 or TRBD2 (6 bases each). The CDR3 loop spans 13 amino acids. The germline V gene encodes CDR1 SQVTM and CDR2 ANQGSEA. V dropped 7 bases and J dropped 6 bases, with 18 bases sitting between them. DNA of the CDR3: TGCAGCGGAGAACTGGGGGGCCGGAAGACCCAGTACTTC. The encoded protein is CSGELGGRKTQYF.

In this sample, this clone turned up once. As DNA, the CDR3 is TGTGCCAGCAGCCTAAGACCAGGGAGTGCCTACGAGCAGTACTTC. As protein: CASSLRPGSAYEQYF. This chain uses TRBV9 with TRBJ2-7; D possibly matches TRBD1 or TRBD2 (5 bases each). V gave up 4 bases and J gave up 2 bases, with 16 bases separating them. Germline V CDR1 and CDR2: SGDLS, YYNGEE. The length of the CDR3 is 15 residues.

Only one count was recorded for this clone. The rearrangement joins TRBV10-3 to TRBJ1-1; no reliable D call. The ends were cut back, 8 bases at V and 1 base at J, with 11 bases in the middle. In germline, CDR1 is ENHRY, CDR2 SYGVKD. The length of the CDR3 is 13 residues. The CDR3 region has the DNA TGTGCCATCGGTCGTGGGGAGAACACTGAAGCTTTCTTT. It yields the protein CAIGRGENTEAFF.

The chain combines TRBV10-3 with TRBJ1-4; the D is unclear. Trimming stripped 8 bases from V and 8 bases from J, with 12 bases between. The CDR3 is 12 amino acids. Germline loops: CDR1 ENHRY, CDR2 SYGVKD. CDR3 nucleotides: TGTGCCATCGGAAAGGCGACCGAAAAACTGTTTTTT. Amino acid sequence: CAIGKATEKLFF.

The chain carries TRBV7-8 and TRBJ2-3; D is uncertain. Germline V lookup: CDR1 SGHVS, CDR2 FQNEAQ. CDR3 length equals 20 residues. With 2 bases removed from V and 0 bases from J, the gap between germline ends came to 24 bases. The CDR3 region is CASSLRPQISQTTSTDTQYF. The CDR3 DNA reads as TGTGCCAGCAGCTTACGGCCCCAGATTTCCCAGACCACTAGCACAGATACGCAGTATTTT.

The chain links TRBV6-6 to TRBJ2-7, with 12 bases matching TRBD2. Germline V gives CDR1 MNHNY, CDR2 SVGAGI (reference sequence). The V gene end was trimmed by 6 bases and the J gene end by 6 bases; junction bases not matched to a gene: 0. This CDR3 contains 12 residues. The CDR3 reads CASRGLAGEQYF. CDR3 DNA: TGTGCCAGCAGGGGACTAGCGGGCGAGCAGTACTTC.

V and J are TRBV30 and TRBJ2-6; TRBD1 might be the D (5 bases). The CDR3 runs to 16 residues. With 4 bases removed from V and 2 bases from J, the gap between germline ends came to 15 bases. Germline CDR1 is GTSNPN and CDR2 is SVGIG (reference sequence). The CDR3 bases are TGTGCCTGGACGCAGGGCCTCGGCACTGGGGCCAACGTCCTGACTTTC. As protein: CAWTQGLGTGANVLTF.

The CDR3 sequence is CASSSHIRKTSGRNEQFF. CDR3 sequence (DNA): TGTGCCAGCAGTTCCCATATCCGGAAGACTAGCGGGAGAAATGAGCAGTTCTTC. The chain joins TRBV27 to TRBJ2-1, with 12 bases matching TRBD2. Germline V CDR1 and CDR2: MNHEY, SMNVEV (reference sequence). Trimming took 4 bases from V and 7 from J; bases not matched to a gene: 14. The CDR3 extends over 18 amino acids.

This rearrangement joins TRBV5-1 to TRBJ1-2; the D gene is possibly TRBD1 (5 bases). V lost 0 bases, J lost 7 bases, and 13 bases lay in between. CDR3 length: 14 amino acids. Germline CDR1 reads SGHRS; CDR2 reads YFSETQ. CDR3 nucleotides: TGCGCCAGCAGCTTGGGGGCGGGGGTATCTGGCTACACCTTC. Translated, it gives CASSLGAGVSGYTF.

This rearrangement joins TRBV5-4 to TRBJ2-3, with 14 bases aligning to TRBD2. Germline CDR1 reads SGHNT; CDR2 reads YYREEE (reference sequence). V dropped 3 bases and J dropped 1; count of bases not matched to a gene: 1. The CDR3 is 16 amino acids. The DNA for the CDR3 is TGTGCCAGCAGCTCGGGACTAGCGGGGGGCACAGATACGCAGTATTTT. Protein sequence: CASSSGLAGGTDTQYF.

The genes are TRBV2 and TRBJ2-5; 8 bases fit TRBD2. Germline values: CDR1 SNHLY, CDR2 FYNNEI. The CDR3 is 13 residues long. J was trimmed by 1 base and V by 7 bases; bases with no gene match: 2. For the CDR3, the DNA is TGTGCCAGCACAGCGGGAGCCCAAGAGACCCAGTACTTC. This translates into CASTAGAQETQYF.

A word on this clone: The sample contains more than one DNA sequence encoding this CDR3. V gene TRBV20-1 combines with J gene TRBJ1-2, with D perhaps matching TRBD1 (5 bases). CDR1 is DFQATT and CDR2 is SNEGSKA in the germline V gene (reference sequence). V was trimmed by 2 bases and J by 8 bases, leaving 9 bases between them. The CDR3 covers 11 residues. The CDR3 DNA is TGCAGTGCTAGACAGGGCGAGGGCTACACCTTC. This gives the protein CSARQGEGYTF.

The V gene is TRBV5-6, the J gene TRBJ2-2; TRBD1 might be the D (6 bases). The germline V gene encodes CDR1 SGHDT and CDR2 YYEEEE. With 3 bases removed from V and 3 bases from J, the gap between germline ends came to 12 bases. This CDR3 has 15 residues. The CDR3 is CASSSVSGDTGELFF. CDR3 sequence (DNA): TGTGCCAGCAGCTCAGTATCAGGGGACACCGGGGAGCTGTTTTTT. The full variable domain, completed using reference TRBV5-6 and TRBJ2-2, is DAGVTQSPTHLIKTRGQQVTLRCSPKSGHDTVSWYQQALGQGPQFIFQYYEEEERQRGNFPDRFSGHQFPNYSSELNVNALLLGDSALYLCASSSVSGDTGELFFGEGSRLTVL.

The chain joins TRBV6-5 to TRBJ1-2; 8 positions match TRBD1. This CDR3 comprises 14 residues. Germline values: CDR1 MNHEY, CDR2 SVGAGI. With V trimmed by 6 bases and J by 4 bases, 7 bases remained unmatched. Written as DNA, the CDR3 is TGTGCCAGCAGCATCGGACAGGGTTCCTATGGCTACACCTTC. Its translation is CASSIGQGSYGYTF.

The V gene is TRBV2, the J gene TRBJ2-7; 9 nucleotides agree with TRBD1. CDR1 is SNHLY, CDR2 FYNNEI, per germline. V lost 5 bases to trimming and J lost 5 bases; unmatched junction nucleotides: 4. This CDR3 spans 13 amino acids. The DNA for the CDR3 is TGTGCCAGCAGTTGGGACAGGGAAAACGAGCAGTACTTC. Protein: CASSWDRENEQYF.

The chain is built from TRBV10-1 and TRBJ1-1; the match to TRBD1 covers 7 bases. CDR1 and CDR2 (germline): WNHNN, SYGVQD (reference sequence). The V and J ends lost 0 bases and 0 bases, in that order; junction bases with no gene match: 10. The CDR3 is 18 amino acids. This CDR3 reads CASSESSRLTGMNTEAFF. For the CDR3, the DNA is TGCGCCAGCAGTGAGTCCTCGAGGTTGACAGGGATGAACACTGAAGCTTTCTTT.

V is TRBV5-3 and J is TRBJ2-1; 10 nucleotides align to TRBD1. TRBV5-3 belongs to the ORF category, with a function that is uncertain. The V segment lost 4 bases and the J segment 5 bases; nucleotides outside the gene matches: 9. The CDR3 contains 16 residues. Written as DNA, the CDR3 is TGTGCCAGAAGCCTTATGACAGGGGGCCGGCACAATGAGCAGTTCTTC. It yields the protein CARSLMTGGRHNEQFF.